The next 3 T cell receptor beta chains were all read from a single sample in a study of T cells in Graves' hyperthyroidism and ophthalmopathy. RNA transcripts were the template for amplifying TCR beta CDR3 regions. The HTBI primer set served for first-round RT-PCR of the TCR CDR3. TCRdb ran MiXCR on the multiplex PCR reads and lists one entry per CDR3 protein. The repertoire has about 620,000 distinct CDR3 sequences, 15% to 20% of them found once; the top ten carry 3% to 4.5%. Input material: blood. Source of these receptors: a woman aged 25 to 39 with Graves' hyperthyroidism.

In this sample, this clonotype turned up a few times. V gene TRBV5-1 combines with J gene TRBJ2-2; 12 bases agree with TRBD2. Germline V CDR1 and CDR2: SGHRS, YFSETQ. V gave up 6 bases and J gave up 3 bases; unmatched junction bases: 3. The CDR3 is made up of 15 amino acids. The CDR3 loop is CASKTSGSDTGELFF. DNA of the CDR3: TGCGCCAGCAAGACTAGCGGGAGTGACACCGGGGAGCTGTTTTTT.

The DNA of the CDR3 is TGTGCCAGCAGCTCGCTTGCGGCGGGGGAGGATACGCAGTATTTT. It codes for CASSSLAAGEDTQYF. V is TRBV6-2 or TRBV6-3 and J is TRBJ2-3; 7 bases are a match to TRBD2. Trimming cost V 6 bases and J 6 bases; bases outside gene matches: 12. This CDR3 contains 15 residues. Germline lookup yields CDR1 MNHEY and CDR2 SVGEGT.

The chain recombines TRBV6-2 or TRBV6-3 with TRBJ2-1, with 7 bases identical to TRBD2. This CDR3 is 14 amino acids long. From germline, CDR1 is MNHEY and CDR2 SVGEGT. The ends lost 7 bases at V and 6 bases at J; junction bases unmatched: 9. The CDR3 protein is CASIRGAGINEQFF. In DNA, the CDR3 is TGTGCCAGCATCCGGGGAGCGGGAATCAATGAGCAGTTCTTC.